The rows below give T cell receptor beta chains drawn from one sample of a study of blood T cell repertoires in COVID-19. Data came from immunoSEQ multiplex PCR; TCRdb stores just in-frame clones and leaves some out. The sample has fewer than 400,000 clones, around 87% seen once. The sequenced material came from peripheral blood. These TCRs come from a human donor in a cohort sampled during active COVID-19. CDR3s include the opening cysteine and the closing phenylalanine or tryptophan. D genes are given only for firm matches. Clone sizes are given selectively: once, few, many, or a class where the clone is expanded.

V	J	D	size	DNA	CDR3
TRBV7-8	TRBJ1-1	NA	few	TGTGCCAGCAGCTTAAATAAGGGGATCTCTCCAGCTTTCTTT	CASSLNKGISPAFF
TRBV2	TRBJ1-1	NA	NA	TGTGCCAGCCGCCTGGGCGCTGAAGCTTTCTTT	CASRLGAEAFF
TRBV5-1	TRBJ2-1	NA	NA	TGCGCCAGCAGCTTATTAGGGACTCCGGGGGTTGATGAGCAGTTCTTC	CASSLLGTPGVDEQFF
TRBV14	TRBJ2-1	TRBD2	NA	TGTGCCAGCAGCCAACTAGCGGCGAACAATGAGCAGTTCTTC	CASSQLAANNEQFF
TRBV10-3	TRBJ2-7	NA	NA	TGTGCCATCAGTGGGAGGGAAACTAGCTCCTACGAGCAGTACTTC	CAISGRETSSYEQYF
TRBV24-1	TRBJ2-7	TRBD2	NA	TGTGCCACCAGTGAATGGGGAGGAGCGGGGGTCGAATACGAGCAGTACTTC	CATSEWGGAGVEYEQYF
TRBV6-5	TRBJ2-7	TRBD1	NA	TGTGCCAGCACCCCCGACAGGGGAATTTCCTACGAGCAGTACTTC	CASTPDRGISYEQYF
TRBV19	TRBJ1-1	NA	NA	TGTGCCAGTAGTATACTGGGAGGAAAGAACACTGAAGCTTTCTTT	CASSILGGKNTEAFF
TRBV7-9	TRBJ2-3	TRBD2	once	TGTGCCAGCAGCTCGGGACTAGCGGGCCTCACAGATACGCAGTATTTT	CASSSGLAGLTDTQYF
TRBV25-1	TRBJ1-2	TRBD1	NA	TGTGCCAGCAGTCCGACAGGGGACTATGGCTACACCTTC	CASSPTGDYGYTF
TRBV27	TRBJ2-7	NA	NA	TGTGCCAGCACTCAACTCGGGAGTTACGAGCAGTACTTC	CASTQLGSYEQYF
TRBV6-5	TRBJ1-2	TRBD1	NA	TGTGCCAGCAGTTTAGGACAGGGCCGGGGGAACTATGGCTACACCTTC	CASSLGQGRGNYGYTF
TRBV6-5	TRBJ1-1	TRBD1	NA	TGTGCCAGCACCACACGACAGGGTGGTGAAGCTTTCTTT	CASTTRQGGEAFF
TRBV9	TRBJ2-1	TRBD2	NA	TGTGCCAGCAGCGTTAGCGGGGTCAGCTCCTACAATGAGCAGTTCTTC	CASSVSGVSSYNEQFF
TRBV6-6	TRBJ2-3	TRBD2	NA	TGTGCCAGCAGTTGGCGGGGGTCGACAGATACGCAGTATTTT	CASSWRGSTDTQYF
TRBV6-5	TRBJ1-4	NA	NA	TGTGCCAGCGGTAGACAGAGCCAAAATGAAAAACTGTTTTTT	CASGRQSQNEKLFF
TRBV9	TRBJ1-1	NA	NA	TGTGCCAGCAGCGTAGGTAGAATTACAGGGGAAGCTTTCTTT	CASSVGRITGEAFF
TRBV5-1	TRBJ1-2	NA	once	TGCGCCAGCAGCTTGGCCCCTCTGCGGGGGGCACGTAGGGACTATGGCTACACCTTC	CASSLAPLRGARRDYGYTF
TRBV6-1	TRBJ1-6	TRBD1	NA	TGTGCCAGCAGTGACAGGGGGTGGGCCCTCCACTTT	CASSDRGWALHF
TRBV10-3	TRBJ1-4	NA	NA	TGTGCCATCAGTGAGGCCCCAGCGGCGAACGAAAAACTGTTTTTT	CAISEAPAANEKLFF
TRBV11-2	TRBJ1-1	TRBD1	NA	TGTGCCAGCAGCCAGAGACAGGGGGGGATGAACACTGAAGCTTTCTTT	CASSQRQGGMNTEAFF
TRBV11-2	TRBJ2-7	TRBD2	NA	TGTGCCAGCAGCTTAACCGGACTAGGTCCATACGAGCAGTACTTC	CASSLTGLGPYEQYF
TRBV19	TRBJ2-7	NA	NA	TGTGCCAGTACCCGGACAGATTACGAGCAGTACTTC	CASTRTDYEQYF
TRBV24-1	TRBJ2-3	TRBD1	NA	TGTGCCACCAGTGACCATTTACAGGGGGATAGCACAGATACGCAGTATTTT	CATSDHLQGDSTDTQYF
TRBV11-3	TRBJ1-1	NA	NA	TGTGCCAGCAGCTTGGAACAGATGAACACTGAAGCTTTCTTT	CASSLEQMNTEAFF
TRBV10-3	TRBJ1-3	TRBD1	NA	TGTGCCATCAGTACGGGACAGGGGGCTGGAAACACCATATATTTT	CAISTGQGAGNTIYF
TRBV27	TRBJ2-3	NA	once	TGTGCCAGCAGTTTGCGGGATGGTAGGGGTACGCAGTATTTT	CASSLRDGRGTQYF
TRBV18	TRBJ1-3	NA	NA	TGTGCCAGCTCACCTAGTACCCGACTTCACTCTGGAAACACCATATATTTT	CASSPSTRLHSGNTIYF
TRBV3-1/TRBV3-2	TRBJ2-2	NA	NA	TGTGCCAGCAGCCAAGTACCCAGGGTGGACACCGGGGAGCTGTTTTTT	CASSQVPRVDTGELFF
TRBV7-2	TRBJ2-3	TRBD2	once	TGTGCCAGCAGCTTATTGTCAGCGGGAAATGAAGATACGCAGTATTTT	CASSLLSAGNEDTQYF
TRBV14	TRBJ2-7	NA	NA	TGTGCCAGCAGCCAAGCCCCCTGGGGAGGCTCCCTTCTCTTC	CASSQAPWGGSLLF
TRBV30	TRBJ2-7	NA	NA	TGTGCCTGGAGTGTTGGCGGGGAATCCTACGAGCAGTACTTC	CAWSVGGESYEQYF
TRBV4-1	TRBJ2-3	NA	NA	TGCGCCAGCAGCCTCTCCCCGGGGAGTGAAGCAGATACGCAGTATTTT	CASSLSPGSEADTQYF
TRBV5-1	TRBJ1-1	TRBD1	NA	TGCGCCAGCAGCTCCACAGGGGTCACTGAAGCTTTCTTT	CASSSTGVTEAFF
TRBV27	TRBJ2-7	NA	NA	TGTGCCAGCAGTTTAAAGCCTTGGGGAGTCGGGGAGCAGTACTTC	CASSLKPWGVGEQYF
TRBV19	TRBJ2-7	NA	NA	TGTGCCAGTAGTATAGTGGGTCCCCGGGTCGCACCCTACGAGCAGTACTTC	CASSIVGPRVAPYEQYF
TRBV11-2	TRBJ2-5	NA	NA	TGTGCCAGCAGCTTAGATCTAGTAGAAGAGACCCAGTACTTC	CASSLDLVEETQYF
TRBV7-3	TRBJ2-7	NA	NA	TGTGCCAGCAGCTTACAGCGTGGCCTTTCCTACGAGCAGTACTTC	CASSLQRGLSYEQYF
TRBV6-5	TRBJ1-2	TRBD1	NA	TGTGCCAGCAGTCTGTCAGGGGGCCTAGGCTATGGCTACACCTTC	CASSLSGGLGYGYTF
TRBV3-1/TRBV3-2	TRBJ2-1	NA	NA	TGTGCCAGCAGCCCGCAACTAGGATCAGGTGATGATGAGCAGTTCTTC	CASSPQLGSGDDEQFF
TRBV10-1	TRBJ2-5	TRBD1	once	TGCGCCAGCAGTGAATGGACAGGGGGCCTTGAGACCCAGTACTTC	CASSEWTGGLETQYF
TRBV6-4	TRBJ1-5	NA	NA	TGTGCCAGCAGTGACTCACCAGGGATACAGCCCCAGCATTTT	CASSDSPGIQPQHF